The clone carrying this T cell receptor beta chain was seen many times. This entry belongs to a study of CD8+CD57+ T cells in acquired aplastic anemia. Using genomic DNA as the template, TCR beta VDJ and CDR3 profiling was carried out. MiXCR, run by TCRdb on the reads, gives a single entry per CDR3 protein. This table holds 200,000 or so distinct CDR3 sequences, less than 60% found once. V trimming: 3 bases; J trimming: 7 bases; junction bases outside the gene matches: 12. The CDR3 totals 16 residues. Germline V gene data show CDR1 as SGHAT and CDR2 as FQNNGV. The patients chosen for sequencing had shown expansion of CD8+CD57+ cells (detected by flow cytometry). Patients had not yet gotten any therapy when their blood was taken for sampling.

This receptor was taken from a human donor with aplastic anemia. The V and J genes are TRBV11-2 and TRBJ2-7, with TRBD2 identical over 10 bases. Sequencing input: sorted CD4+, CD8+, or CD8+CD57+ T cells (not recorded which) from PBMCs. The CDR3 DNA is TGTGCCAGCAGCTTCACAGGACTAGCGGATAAGGTAGAGCAGTACTTC. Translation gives CASSFTGLADKVEQYF.